The TCR beta chain described here comes from a study of CD8+ T cells in alopecia areata. Study-wide points: On tofacitinib, scalp and blood still held many of the expanded lesional clones. Clonality was higher in lesional than normal scalp, especially in alopecia totalis/universalis. Clonality in the scalp and expanded CD8+ clones ranked among the top 100 were significantly decreased by tofacitinib.

On this clone: Its antigen is currently unknown.

Reverse transcription of extracted RNA yielded cDNA, which provided the sequencing template. Using immunoSEQ multiplex PCR, the repertoire was profiled, and TCRdb retains in-frame clones only, with some absent. Among about 210,000 clones listed, about three fifths were seen once. Indicated treatment: oral pan-JAK inhibitor, 5-10 mg twice daily. Germline V lookup: CDR1 SGHAT, CDR2 FQNNGV. The CDR3 length is 17 residues. V was trimmed by 0 bases and J by 0 bases, leaving 11 bases between them. V and J are TRBV11-2 and TRBJ1-4, with D unresolved. The source was CD4+ T cells sorted from blood, collected at week 4, from a patient treated with tofacitinib. This TCR was sampled from a human donor with alopecia areata. CDR3 sequence reads: CASSLDGRPPTNEKLFF. The CDR3 nucleotides read TGTGCCAGCAGCTTAGATGGCAGGCCTCCAACTAATGAAAAACTGTTTTTT.